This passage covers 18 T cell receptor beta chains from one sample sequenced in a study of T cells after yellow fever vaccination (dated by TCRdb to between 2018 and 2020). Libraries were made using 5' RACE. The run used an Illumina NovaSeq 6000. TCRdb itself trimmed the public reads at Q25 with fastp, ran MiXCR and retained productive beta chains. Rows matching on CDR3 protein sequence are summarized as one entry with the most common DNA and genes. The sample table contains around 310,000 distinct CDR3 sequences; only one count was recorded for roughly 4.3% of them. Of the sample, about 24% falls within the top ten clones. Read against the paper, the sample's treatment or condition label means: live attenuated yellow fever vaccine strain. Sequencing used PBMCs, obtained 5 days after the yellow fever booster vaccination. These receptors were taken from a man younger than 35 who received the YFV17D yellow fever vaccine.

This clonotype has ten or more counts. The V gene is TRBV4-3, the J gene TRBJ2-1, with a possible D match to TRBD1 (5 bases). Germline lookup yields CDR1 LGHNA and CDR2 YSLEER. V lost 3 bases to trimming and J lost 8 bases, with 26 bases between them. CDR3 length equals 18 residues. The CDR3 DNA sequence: TGCGCCAGCAGCCACCTCCCCCAGGCAGGGTCATTTGGGGATGAGCAGTTCTTC. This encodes CASSHLPQAGSFGDEQFF.

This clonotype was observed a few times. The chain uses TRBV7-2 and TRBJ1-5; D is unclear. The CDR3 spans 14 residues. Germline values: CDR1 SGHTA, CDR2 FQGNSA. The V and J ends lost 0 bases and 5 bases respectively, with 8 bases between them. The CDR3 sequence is CASSLADQYQPQHF. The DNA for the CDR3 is TGTGCCAGCAGCTTAGCAGACCAATATCAGCCCCAGCATTTT.

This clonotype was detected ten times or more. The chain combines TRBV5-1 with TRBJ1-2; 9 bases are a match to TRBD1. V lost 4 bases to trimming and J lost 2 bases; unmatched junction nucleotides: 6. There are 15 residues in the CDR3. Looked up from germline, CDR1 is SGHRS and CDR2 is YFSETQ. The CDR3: CASSVLQGANYGYTF. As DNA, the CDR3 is TGCGCCAGCAGCGTTTTACAGGGGGCCAACTATGGCTACACCTTC.

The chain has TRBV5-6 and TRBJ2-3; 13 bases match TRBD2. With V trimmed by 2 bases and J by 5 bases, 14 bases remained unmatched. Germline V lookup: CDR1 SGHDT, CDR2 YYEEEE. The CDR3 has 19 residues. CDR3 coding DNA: TGTGCCAGCAGCTTCCGACTAGCGGGGGGTCCGGCCCTAGGAGATACGCAGTATTTT. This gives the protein CASSFRLAGGPALGDTQYF.

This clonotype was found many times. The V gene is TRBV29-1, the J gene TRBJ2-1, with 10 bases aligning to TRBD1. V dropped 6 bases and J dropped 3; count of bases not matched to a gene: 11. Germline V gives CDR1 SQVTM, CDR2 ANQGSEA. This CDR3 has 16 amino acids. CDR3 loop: CSVGGQGSAYYNEQFF. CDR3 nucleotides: TGCAGCGTGGGGGGACAGGGGTCCGCTTACTACAATGAGCAGTTCTTC.

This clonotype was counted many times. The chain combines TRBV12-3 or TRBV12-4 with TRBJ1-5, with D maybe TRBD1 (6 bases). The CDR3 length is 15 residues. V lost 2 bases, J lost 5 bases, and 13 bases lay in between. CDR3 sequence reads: CASSLMGAWDQPQHF. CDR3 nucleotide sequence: TGTGCCAGCAGTTTAATGGGGGCATGGGATCAGCCCCAGCATTTT.

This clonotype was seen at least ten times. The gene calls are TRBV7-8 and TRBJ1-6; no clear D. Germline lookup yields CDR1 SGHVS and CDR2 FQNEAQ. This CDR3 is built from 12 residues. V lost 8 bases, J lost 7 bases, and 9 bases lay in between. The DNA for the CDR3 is TGTGCCAGCCATACCGGCAATTCACCCCTCCACTTT. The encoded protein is CASHTGNSPLHF.

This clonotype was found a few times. This chain's CDR3 is CASSLAPTNTEAFF. The CDR3 DNA sequence: TGCGCCAGCAGCTTAGCGCCGACGAACACTGAAGCTTTCTTT. This chain connects TRBV5-1 to TRBJ1-1; D call uncertain. Deletions cut 2 bases from V and 1 base from J, with 9 bases between. This CDR3 comprises 14 residues. Germline-derived CDR1 and CDR2 are SGHRS and YFSETQ. Together with reference TRBV5-1 and TRBJ1-1, the CDR3 gives the full variable domain: KAGVTQTPRYLIKTRGQQVTLSCSPISGHRSVSWYQQTPGQGLQFLFEYFSETQRNKGNFPGRFSGRQFSNSRSEMNVSTLELGDSALYLCASSLAPTNTEAFFGQGTRLTVV.

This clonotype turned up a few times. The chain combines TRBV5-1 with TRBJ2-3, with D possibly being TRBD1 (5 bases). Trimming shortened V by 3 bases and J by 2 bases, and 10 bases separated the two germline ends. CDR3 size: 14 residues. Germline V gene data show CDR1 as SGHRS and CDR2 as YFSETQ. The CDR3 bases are TGCGCCAGCAGCTCCGGACACTCCACAGATACGCAGTATTTT. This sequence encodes CASSSGHSTDTQYF.

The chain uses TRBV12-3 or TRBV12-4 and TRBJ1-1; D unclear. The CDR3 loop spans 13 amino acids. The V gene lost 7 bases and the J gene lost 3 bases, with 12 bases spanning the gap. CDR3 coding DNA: TGTGCCAGCACCCACCTTAGGGACACTGAAGCTTTCTTT. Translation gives CASTHLRDTEAFF.

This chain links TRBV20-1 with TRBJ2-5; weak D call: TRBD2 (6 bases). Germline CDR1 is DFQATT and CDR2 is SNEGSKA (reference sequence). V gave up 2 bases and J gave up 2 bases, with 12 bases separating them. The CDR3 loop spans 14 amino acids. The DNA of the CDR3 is TGCAGTGCTAGACCTCGCGGGGAACAAGAGACCCAGTACTTC. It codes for CSARPRGEQETQYF.

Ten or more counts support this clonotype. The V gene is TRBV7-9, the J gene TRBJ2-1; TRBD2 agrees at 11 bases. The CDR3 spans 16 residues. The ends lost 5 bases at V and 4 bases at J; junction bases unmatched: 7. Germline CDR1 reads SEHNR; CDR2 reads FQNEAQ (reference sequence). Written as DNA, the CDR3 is TGTGCCAGCAGCCCCTCGGGACTAGCGGAATACAATGAGCAGTTCTTC. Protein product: CASSPSGLAEYNEQFF.

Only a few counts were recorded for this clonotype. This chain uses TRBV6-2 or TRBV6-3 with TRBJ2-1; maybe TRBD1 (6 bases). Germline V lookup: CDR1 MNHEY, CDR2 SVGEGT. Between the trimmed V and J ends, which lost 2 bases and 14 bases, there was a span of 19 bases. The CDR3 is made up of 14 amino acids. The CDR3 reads CASSYPPRDIVKFF. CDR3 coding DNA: TGTGCCAGCAGTTACCCCCCCAGGGACATCGTGAAGTTCTTC.

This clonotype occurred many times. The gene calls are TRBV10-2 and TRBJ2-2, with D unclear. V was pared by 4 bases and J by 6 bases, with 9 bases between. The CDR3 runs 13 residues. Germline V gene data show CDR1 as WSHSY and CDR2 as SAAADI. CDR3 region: CASSVQEAGELFF. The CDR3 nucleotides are TGCGCCAGCAGTGTCCAGGAAGCCGGGGAGCTGTTTTTT.

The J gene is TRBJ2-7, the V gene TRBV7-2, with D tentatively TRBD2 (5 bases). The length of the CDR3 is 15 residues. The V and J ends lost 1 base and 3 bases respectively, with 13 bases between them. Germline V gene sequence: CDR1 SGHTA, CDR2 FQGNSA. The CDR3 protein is CASSLGGLGGYEQYV. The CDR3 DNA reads TGTGCCAGCAGCTTAGGAGGGCTAGGCGGCTACGAGCAGTACGTC.

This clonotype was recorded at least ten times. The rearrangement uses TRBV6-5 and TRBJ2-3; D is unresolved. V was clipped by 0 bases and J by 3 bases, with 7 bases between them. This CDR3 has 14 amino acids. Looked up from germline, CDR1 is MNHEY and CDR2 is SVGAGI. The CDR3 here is CASSYSSETDTQYF. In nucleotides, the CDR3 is TGTGCCAGCAGTTACTCGAGCGAGACAGATACGCAGTATTTT.

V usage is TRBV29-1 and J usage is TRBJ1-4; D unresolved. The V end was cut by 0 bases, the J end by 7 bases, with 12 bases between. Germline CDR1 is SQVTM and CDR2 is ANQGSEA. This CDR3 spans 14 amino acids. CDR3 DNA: TGCAGCGTTGAAGATCGGGAATTGGGTGAAAAACTGTTTTTT. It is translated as CSVEDRELGEKLFF.

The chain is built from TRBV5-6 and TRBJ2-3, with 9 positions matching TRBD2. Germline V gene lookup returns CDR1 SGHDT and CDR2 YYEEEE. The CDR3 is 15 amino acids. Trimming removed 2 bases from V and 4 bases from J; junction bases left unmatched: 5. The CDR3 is CASSFAGGPSDTQYF. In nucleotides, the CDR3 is TGTGCCAGCAGCTTCGCGGGGGGGCCATCAGATACGCAGTATTTT.